This T cell receptor (beta chain) was recovered during a study of blood T cell repertoires in COVID-19. Study as a whole: Acute and convalescent COVID-19 specimens originated in the United States, Italy and Spain.

TCRdb's table, derived via immunoSEQ multiplex PCR, lists solely in-frame clones and lacks some. The sample yields around 55,000 clones, roughly 90% seen once. This clone has just a few counts. The CDR3 length is 14 residues. V shed 5 bases and J shed 0 bases, with 9 bases lying between them. The germline gives CDR1 SGHTA, CDR2 FQGNSA. Sequencing was performed on peripheral blood. This rearrangement joins TRBV7-2 to TRBJ2-3; D gene unclear. The sequence was obtained from a man between 60 and 70 years old with active COVID-19. Here the CDR3 reads CASSPTTSTDTQYF. CDR3 bases: TGTGCCAGCAGCCCGACGACTAGCACAGATACGCAGTATTTT.